This T cell receptor (beta chain) was sequenced in a study of T cells of healthy individuals. Trimming took 2 bases from V and 0 from J, leaving 9 bases between them. The CDR3 covers 15 residues. Germline V gives CDR1 SGDLS, CDR2 YYNGEE. In TCRdb, the 5' RACE reads were re-called with MiXCR into one record per CDR3 protein. Of nearly 100,000 distinct CDR3 sequences detected, approximately 16% appear once; the ten largest clones hold approximately 5.7%. The clonotype originates from a human donor in good health. The chain is built from TRBV9 and TRBJ1-3, with D uncertain. CDR3 region: CASSVSSLSGNTIYF. The CDR3 nucleotides read TGTGCCAGCAGCGTTAGTAGCCTCTCTGGAAACACCATATATTTT. Full variable domain (outside the CDR3, taken from reference TRBV9 and TRBJ1-3): DSGVTQTPKHLITATGQRVTLRCSPRSGDLSVYWYQQSLDQGLQFLIQYYNGEERAKGNILERFSAQQFPDLHSELNLSSLELGDSALYFCASSVSSLSGNTIYFGEGSWLTVV.